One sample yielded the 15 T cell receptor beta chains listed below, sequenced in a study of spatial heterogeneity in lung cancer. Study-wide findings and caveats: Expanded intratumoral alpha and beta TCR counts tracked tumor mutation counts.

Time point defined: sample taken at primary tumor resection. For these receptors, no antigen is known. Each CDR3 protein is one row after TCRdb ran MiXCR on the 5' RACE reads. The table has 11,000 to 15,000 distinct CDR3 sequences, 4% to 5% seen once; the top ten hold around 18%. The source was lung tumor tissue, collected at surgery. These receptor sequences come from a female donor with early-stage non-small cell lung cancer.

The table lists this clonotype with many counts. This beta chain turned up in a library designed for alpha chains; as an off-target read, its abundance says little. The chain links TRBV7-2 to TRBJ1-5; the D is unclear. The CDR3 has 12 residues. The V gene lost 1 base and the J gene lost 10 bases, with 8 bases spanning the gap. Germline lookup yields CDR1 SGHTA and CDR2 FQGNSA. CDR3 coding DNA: TGTGCCAGCAGCTTAGATAGCAGTCCCCAGCATTTT. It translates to CASSLDSSPQHF.

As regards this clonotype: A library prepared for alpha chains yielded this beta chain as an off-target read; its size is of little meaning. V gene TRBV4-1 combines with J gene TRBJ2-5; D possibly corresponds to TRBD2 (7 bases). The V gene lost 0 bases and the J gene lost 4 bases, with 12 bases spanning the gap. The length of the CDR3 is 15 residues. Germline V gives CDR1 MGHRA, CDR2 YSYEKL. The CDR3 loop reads CASSQEMRGLETQYF. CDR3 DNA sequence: TGCGCCAGCAGCCAAGAGATGCGGGGGCTAGAGACCCAGTACTTC.

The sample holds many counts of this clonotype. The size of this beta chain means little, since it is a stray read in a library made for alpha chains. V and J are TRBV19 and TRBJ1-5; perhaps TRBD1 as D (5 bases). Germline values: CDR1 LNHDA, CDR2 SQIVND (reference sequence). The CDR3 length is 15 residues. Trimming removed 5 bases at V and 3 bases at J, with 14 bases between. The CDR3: CASSAHRDPNQPQHF. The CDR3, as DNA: TGTGCCAGTAGTGCCCACCGGGACCCCAATCAGCCCCAGCATTTT.

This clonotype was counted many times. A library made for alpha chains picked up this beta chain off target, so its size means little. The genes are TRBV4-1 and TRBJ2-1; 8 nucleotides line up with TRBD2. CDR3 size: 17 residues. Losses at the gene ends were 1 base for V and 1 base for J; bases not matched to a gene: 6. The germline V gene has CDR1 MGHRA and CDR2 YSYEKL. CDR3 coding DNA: TGCGCCAGCAGCCAAGTCCGGACTAGCTCTTCCTACAATGAGCAGTTCTTC. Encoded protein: CASSQVRTSSSYNEQFF.

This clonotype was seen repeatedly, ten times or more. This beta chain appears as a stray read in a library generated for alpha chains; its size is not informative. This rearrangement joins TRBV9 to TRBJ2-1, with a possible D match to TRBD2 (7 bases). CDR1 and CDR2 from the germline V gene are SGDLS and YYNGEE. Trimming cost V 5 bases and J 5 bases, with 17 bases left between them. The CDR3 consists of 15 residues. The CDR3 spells CASSKPGGRHNEQFF. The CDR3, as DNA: TGTGCCAGCAGTAAACCGGGGGGCAGGCACAATGAGCAGTTCTTC.

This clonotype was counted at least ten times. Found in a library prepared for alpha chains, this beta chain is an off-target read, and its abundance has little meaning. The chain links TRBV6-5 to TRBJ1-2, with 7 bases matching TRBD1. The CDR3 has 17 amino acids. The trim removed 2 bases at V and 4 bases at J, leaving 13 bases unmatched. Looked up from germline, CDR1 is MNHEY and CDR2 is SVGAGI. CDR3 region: CASSYPRQGGSFYGYTF. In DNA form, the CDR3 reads TGTGCCAGCAGTTACCCCAGACAGGGAGGGAGCTTCTATGGCTACACCTTC.

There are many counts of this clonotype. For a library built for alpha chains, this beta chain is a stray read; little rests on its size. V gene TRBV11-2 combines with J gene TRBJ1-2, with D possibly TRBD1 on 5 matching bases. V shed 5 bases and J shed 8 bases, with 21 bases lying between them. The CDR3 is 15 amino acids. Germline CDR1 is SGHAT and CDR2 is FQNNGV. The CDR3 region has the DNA TGTGCCAGCAGCCCGGGGGGAGGGCGTCTTGGCGGCTACACCTTC. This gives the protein CASSPGGGRLGGYTF. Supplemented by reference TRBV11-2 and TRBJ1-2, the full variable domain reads EAGVAQSPRYKIIEKRQSVAFWCNPISGHATLYWYQQILGQGPKLLIQFQNNGVVDDSQLPKDRFSAERLKGVDSTLKIQPAKLEDSAVYLCASSPGGGRLGGYTFGSGTRLTVV.

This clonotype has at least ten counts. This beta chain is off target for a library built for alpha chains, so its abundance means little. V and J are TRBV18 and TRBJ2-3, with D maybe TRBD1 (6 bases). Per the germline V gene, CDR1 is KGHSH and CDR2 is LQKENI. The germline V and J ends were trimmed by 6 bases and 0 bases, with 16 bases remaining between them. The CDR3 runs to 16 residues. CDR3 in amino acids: CASSPNQGSSTDTQYF. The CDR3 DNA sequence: TGTGCCAGCTCCCCGAACCAGGGGTCTAGCACAGATACGCAGTATTTT.

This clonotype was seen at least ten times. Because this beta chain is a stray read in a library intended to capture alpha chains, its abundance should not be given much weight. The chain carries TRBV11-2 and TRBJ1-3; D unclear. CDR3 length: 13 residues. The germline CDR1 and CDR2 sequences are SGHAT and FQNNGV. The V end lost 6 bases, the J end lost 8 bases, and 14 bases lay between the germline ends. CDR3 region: CASSYSPGDTIYF. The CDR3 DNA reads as TGTGCCAGCAGTTACTCCCCCGGAGACACCATATATTTT.

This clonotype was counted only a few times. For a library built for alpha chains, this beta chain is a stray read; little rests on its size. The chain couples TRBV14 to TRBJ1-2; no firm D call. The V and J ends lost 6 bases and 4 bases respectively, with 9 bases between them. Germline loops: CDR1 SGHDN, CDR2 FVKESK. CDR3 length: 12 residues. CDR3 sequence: CASRPYSYGYTF. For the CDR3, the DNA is TGTGCCAGCAGGCCTTACTCCTATGGCTACACCTTC.

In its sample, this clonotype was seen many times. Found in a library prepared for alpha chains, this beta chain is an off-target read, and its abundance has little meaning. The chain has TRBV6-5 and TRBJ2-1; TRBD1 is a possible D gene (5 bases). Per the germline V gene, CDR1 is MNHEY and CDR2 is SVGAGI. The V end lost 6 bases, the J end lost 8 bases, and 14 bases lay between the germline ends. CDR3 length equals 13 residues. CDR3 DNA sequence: TGTGCCAGCAGGCCCGACAGCGCCCATGAGCAGTTCTTC. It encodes CASRPDSAHEQFF.

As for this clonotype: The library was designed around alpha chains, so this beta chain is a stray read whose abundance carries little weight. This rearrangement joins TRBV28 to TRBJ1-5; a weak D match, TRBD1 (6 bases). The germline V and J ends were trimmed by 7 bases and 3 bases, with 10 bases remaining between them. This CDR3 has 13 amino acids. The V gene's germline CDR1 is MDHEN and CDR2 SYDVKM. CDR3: CASNRVDNQPQHF. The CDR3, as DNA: TGTGCCAGCAACAGGGTGGACAATCAGCCCCAGCATTTT. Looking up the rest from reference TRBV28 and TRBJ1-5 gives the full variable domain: DVKVTQSSRYLVKRTGEKVFLECVQDMDHENMFWYRQDPGLGLRLIYFSYDVKMKEKGDIPEGYSVSREKKERFSLILESASTNQTSMYLCASNRVDNQPQHFGDGTRLSIL.

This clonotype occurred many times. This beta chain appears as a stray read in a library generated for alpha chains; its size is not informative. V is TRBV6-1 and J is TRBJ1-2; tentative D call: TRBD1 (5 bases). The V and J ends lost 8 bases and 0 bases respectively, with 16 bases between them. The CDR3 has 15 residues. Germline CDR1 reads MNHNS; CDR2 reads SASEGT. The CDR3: CASWDSRWANYGYTF. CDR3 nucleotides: TGTGCCAGCTGGGACTCCAGGTGGGCTAACTATGGCTACACCTTC.

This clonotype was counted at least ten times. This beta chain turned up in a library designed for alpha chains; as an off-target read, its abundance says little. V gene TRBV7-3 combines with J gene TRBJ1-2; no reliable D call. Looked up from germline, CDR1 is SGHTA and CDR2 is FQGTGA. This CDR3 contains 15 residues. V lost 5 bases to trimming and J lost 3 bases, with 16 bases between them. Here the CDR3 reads CASSLSRTSYYGYTF. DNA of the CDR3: TGTGCCAGCAGCCTCAGCCGCACATCCTACTATGGCTACACCTTC.

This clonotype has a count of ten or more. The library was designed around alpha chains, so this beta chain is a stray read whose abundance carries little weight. The CDR3, as DNA: TGTGCCAGCAGTTACTCGATCCCCCGTCTACGGACAGGTGATCAGCCCCAGCATTTT. It encodes CASSYSIPRLRTGDQPQHF. The J gene is TRBJ1-5, the V gene TRBV6-5; 7 bases align to TRBD1. CDR3 length equals 19 residues. Germline V gene lookup returns CDR1 MNHEY and CDR2 SVGAGI. Germline trimming cut 0 bases from V and 5 bases from J; bases unmatched to any gene: 16.